Presented here are 22 T cell receptor beta chains from one specimen sequenced in a study of T-cell memory formation after mild COVID-19. A single record per CDR3 protein comes from TCRdb applying MiXCR to the 5' RACE reads. The sample holds fewer than 650,000 distinct CDR3 sequences, roughly 17% seen once. Sequenced: PBMCs or a T cell subset sorted from them (not recorded which). The receptors shown here come from an adult woman who had mild COVID-19 (a few samples of this study predate the infection). Cell type and time point are not known.

This clonotype was seen a few times. The J gene is TRBJ2-2, the V gene TRBV15, with a possible D match to TRBD2 (6 bases). Trimming shortened V by 3 bases and J by 5 bases, and 16 bases separated the two germline ends. CDR1 and CDR2 (germline): LNHNV, YYDKDF (reference sequence). The CDR3 length is 16 residues. The CDR3 DNA reads TGTGCCACCAGCAGCCTGGGACTCTTAAGGACCGGGGAGCTGTTTTTT. Amino acids: CATSSLGLLRTGELFF.

The chain is built from TRBV20-1 and TRBJ1-1, with D possibly TRBD1 on 6 matching bases. The length of the CDR3 is 15 residues. CDR1 and CDR2 (germline): DFQATT, SNEGSKA (reference sequence). V lost 0 bases and J 1 base, leaving 12 bases between the germline ends. The CDR3 loop is CSARDTGFTNTEAFF. CDR3 DNA: TGCAGTGCTAGAGATACAGGGTTTACGAACACTGAAGCTTTCTTT.

There are a few counts of this clonotype. The chain joins TRBV12-3 or TRBV12-4 to TRBJ2-5, with D unresolved. The CDR3 consists of 15 residues. Trimming took off 5 bases at V and 5 bases at J, with 18 bases between the two ends. CDR3 coding DNA: TGTGCCAGCAGTACCCTCGGGCCCCTGGGGGAGACCCAGTACTTC. As protein: CASSTLGPLGETQYF.

The chain employs TRBV5-8 and TRBJ1-2; D might be TRBD1 (5 bases). CDR3 size: 14 residues. Looked up from germline, CDR1 is SGHTS and CDR2 is YDEGEE. Between the trimmed V and J ends, which lost 10 bases and 6 bases, there was a span of 22 bases. The CDR3, as DNA: TGTGCCTCCTTAGGGGTCATTCTCCGACATGGCTACACCTTC. Its translation is CASLGVILRHGYTF.

This clonotype occurred a few times. The genes are TRBV20-1 and TRBJ2-4; perhaps TRBD2 as D (5 bases). CDR1 is DFQATT, CDR2 SNEGSKA, per germline (reference sequence). V gave up 5 bases and J gave up 6 bases, with 17 bases separating them. The CDR3 consists of 14 residues. As DNA, the CDR3 is TGCAGTGCTGAGAGGGAGATTCCTGGAAACATTCAGTACTTC. Translated: CSAEREIPGNIQYF.

The chain combines TRBV7-9 with TRBJ1-2; D gene ambiguous. Germline CDR1 reads SEHNR; CDR2 reads FQNEAQ (reference sequence). V lost 5 bases, J lost 0 bases, and 16 bases lay in between. The CDR3 is 16 amino acids. The CDR3 reads CASSDVTRGANYGYTF. In nucleotides, the CDR3 is TGTGCCAGCAGCGACGTTACCCGGGGAGCTAACTATGGCTACACCTTC.

Only a few counts were recorded for this clonotype. For the CDR3, the DNA is TGTGCCAGCACAGGTGGGGGTACGGACGAGCAGTACTTC. It specifies CASTGGGTDEQYF. The chain carries TRBV6-5 and TRBJ2-7; D could derive from TRBD1 or TRBD2 (5 bases each). The CDR3 sequence is 13 residues long. Trimming removed 7 bases at V and 5 bases at J, with 15 bases between. Germline CDR1 reads MNHEY; CDR2 reads SVGAGI.

The CDR3 DNA sequence: TGCAGCGTTGCGGCGGACAGGGGAGGAGGCTACACCTTC. Protein: CSVAADRGGGYTF. The chain combines TRBV29-1 with TRBJ1-2; TRBD1 matches at 9 bases. Germline assignment: CDR1 SQVTM and CDR2 ANQGSEA. The CDR3 covers 13 residues. V trimming: 4 bases; J trimming: 8 bases; junction bases outside the gene matches: 8.

The chain has TRBV10-3 and TRBJ2-7, with D perhaps matching TRBD1 (6 bases). CDR3 length: 14 residues. Trimming took off 3 bases at V and 3 bases at J, with 12 bases between the two ends. Germline loops: CDR1 ENHRY, CDR2 SYGVKD. The CDR3 DNA follows: TGTGCCATCAGTGACGCCGGGACACTCTACGAGCAGTACTTC. Residues: CAISDAGTLYEQYF.

The rearrangement joins TRBV7-2 to TRBJ2-5, with 8 nucleotides matching TRBD1. Trimming removed 0 bases from V and 4 bases from J; junction bases left unmatched: 4. The germline V gene encodes CDR1 SGHTA and CDR2 FQGNSA. This CDR3 is built from 15 residues. CDR3 sequence reads: CASSLAHTGGETQYF. The CDR3 DNA reads TGTGCCAGCAGCTTAGCCCACACAGGGGGAGAGACCCAGTACTTC. The full variable domain, its missing parts supplied by reference TRBV7-2 and TRBJ2-5, is GAGVSQSPSNKVTEKGKDVELRCDPISGHTALYWYRQSLGQGLEFLIYFQGNSAPDKSGLPSDRFSAERTGGSVSTLTIQRTQQEDSAVYLCASSLAHTGGETQYFGPGTRLLVL.

This clonotype was seen a few times. The CDR3 DNA reads TGCAGCCCCCCTGGCGGGGGCTACTATGGCTACACCTTC. As protein: CSPPGGGYYGYTF. The chain combines TRBV20-1 with TRBJ1-2; maybe TRBD1 (6 bases). This CDR3 is 13 amino acids long. Per germline, CDR1 DFQATT and CDR2 SNEGSKA (reference sequence).

V gene TRBV2 combines with J gene TRBJ1-1; D is unclear. V was cut by 1 base and J by 1 base, with 10 bases left in between. From germline, CDR1 is SNHLY and CDR2 FYNNEI. CDR3 length: 15 amino acids. CDR3 protein: CASSEVGSGNTEAFF. The CDR3, as DNA: TGTGCCAGCAGTGAAGTGGGGAGCGGGAACACTGAAGCTTTCTTT.

This clonotype was observed a few times. The chain uses TRBV15 and TRBJ2-5, with a tentative D call TRBD2 (7 bases). The CDR3 consists of 17 residues. Germline CDR1 LNHNV, CDR2 YYDKDF (reference sequence). Trimming shortened V by 1 base and J by 4 bases, and 19 bases separated the two germline ends. As DNA, the CDR3 is TGTGCCACCAGCAGAGTTCGTCGGGGGGCCAGAGGAGAGACCCAGTACTTC. This sequence encodes CATSRVRRGARGETQYF.

This clonotype has only a few counts. The genes are TRBV3-1 and TRBJ2-3; 7 bases fit TRBD2. The junction had 12 bases not matched to a gene; V was cut back by 0 bases and J by 6 bases. The CDR3 is 17 residues long. Germline CDR1 is LGHDT and CDR2 is YNNKEL (reference sequence). The CDR3 sequence: CASSQDPSGVGGDTQYF. As DNA, the CDR3 is TGTGCCAGCAGCCAAGATCCCAGCGGTGTGGGAGGGGATACGCAGTATTTT.

The V gene is TRBV5-1, the J gene TRBJ1-1; D is uncertain. The V gene lost 3 bases and the J gene lost 0 bases, with 9 bases spanning the gap. CDR1 is SGHRS, CDR2 YFSETQ, per germline. This CDR3 comprises 14 residues. The CDR3 DNA sequence: TGCGCCAGCAGCTGGGCGGGATTGAACACTGAAGCTTTCTTT. Translation gives CASSWAGLNTEAFF.

This chain links TRBV24-1 with TRBJ2-7, with D perhaps matching TRBD1 (6 bases). Deletions cut 2 bases from V and 9 bases from J, with 16 bases between. The CDR3 consists of 14 residues. Looked up from germline, CDR1 is KGHDR and CDR2 is SFDVKD. CDR3 in DNA: TGTGCCACCAGTGATTCCCTTTGGGCAGGGGTGCAGTACTTC. As protein: CATSDSLWAGVQYF.

The chain recombines TRBV7-7 with TRBJ2-3, with a possible D match to TRBD2 (5 bases). The germline gives CDR1 SSHAT, CDR2 FNYEAQ (reference sequence). With 5 bases removed from V and 0 bases from J, the gap between germline ends came to 12 bases. CDR3 length: 15 amino acids. The CDR3 DNA is TGTGCCAGCAGCCCGAGCCCGGGGAGCACAGATACGCAGTATTTT. Translating gives CASSPSPGSTDTQYF.

The V and J genes are TRBV11-2 and TRBJ2-1, with 11 bases lining up with TRBD2. The CDR3 is 15 residues long. From germline, CDR1 is SGHAT and CDR2 FQNNGV. V lost 5 bases, J lost 4 bases, and 4 bases stayed unmatched. The CDR3 DNA follows: TGTGCCAGCAGCATGATAGCGGGGGGGTACAATGAGCAGTTCTTC. This translates into CASSMIAGGYNEQFF.

A few counts support this clonotype. V is TRBV7-9 and J is TRBJ1-1, with unresolved D. The V gene's germline CDR1 is SEHNR and CDR2 FQNEAQ (reference sequence). The V gene lost 7 bases and the J gene lost 0 bases, with 12 bases spanning the gap. CDR3 length: 14 amino acids. This CDR3 is CASKHLAMNTEAFF. CDR3 bases: TGTGCCAGCAAACATTTGGCCATGAACACTGAAGCTTTCTTT. The full variable domain, with the rest looked up from reference TRBV7-9 and TRBJ1-1, is DTGVSQNPRHKITKRGQNVTFRCDPISEHNRLYWYRQTLGQGPEFLTYFQNEAQLEKSRLLSDRFSAERPKGSFSTLEIQRTEQGDSAMYLCASKHLAMNTEAFFGQGTRLTVV.

This clonotype has just a few counts. The rearrangement uses TRBV5-1 and TRBJ2-7, with TRBD1 identical over 7 bases. Germline loops: CDR1 SGHRS, CDR2 YFSETQ. Germline trimming cut 5 bases from V and 0 bases from J; bases unmatched to any gene: 8. The CDR3 has 15 residues. The CDR3 DNA follows: TGCGCCAGCAGACGGGACAGCGAGGGCTCCTACGAGCAGTACTTC. Translating it yields CASRRDSEGSYEQYF.

The chain carries TRBV14 and TRBJ2-1; 8 nucleotides agree with TRBD2. CDR3 length equals 17 residues. CDR1 and CDR2 from the germline V gene are SGHDN and FVKESK. V lost 0 bases and J lost 7; bases outside the gene matches: 11. The CDR3: CASSQDWGGLVKNEQFF. The CDR3 bases are TGTGCCAGCAGCCAAGACTGGGGGGGACTAGTGAAAAATGAGCAGTTCTTC.

This chain links TRBV20-1 with TRBJ2-3; a possible D gene is TRBD2 (7 bases). Per the germline V gene, CDR1 is DFQATT and CDR2 is SNEGSKA (reference sequence). Between the trimmed V and J ends, which lost 6 bases and 6 bases, there was a span of 22 bases. This CDR3 spans 15 amino acids. The CDR3 coding sequence is TGCAGTGCCCAAATTACGCGGGGGCGCTGGGATACGCAGTATTTT. It yields the protein CSAQITRGRWDTQYF.